This entry lists 31 T cell receptor beta chains sequenced from one sample in a study of response to subunit inactivated influenza vaccine. Each CDR3 protein gets one entry after TCRdb re-called the RT-PCR reads with MiXCR. The sample has about 580,000 distinct CDR3 sequences, 14% seen once. The sequencing used PBMCs from blood, collected roughly 12 days after vaccination. Every receptor here comes from a man in his fifties who received an inactivated influenza vaccine.

This clonotype was found a few times. The genes are TRBV12-3 or TRBV12-4 and TRBJ1-5, with D possibly being TRBD1 (6 bases). This CDR3 has 15 residues. Trimming removed 6 bases from V and 3 bases from J, with 15 bases in between. The chain's CDR3 is CASRQAQGDNQPQHF. The DNA of the CDR3 is TGTGCCAGCAGACAGGCACAGGGTGACAATCAGCCCCAGCATTTT.

This rearrangement joins TRBV20-1 to TRBJ2-5; TRBD1 matches at 8 bases. The CDR3 consists of 13 residues. V dropped 6 bases and J dropped 5; count of bases not matched to a gene: 8. The germline gives CDR1 DFQATT, CDR2 SNEGSKA (reference sequence). As DNA, the CDR3 is TGCAGTGCGAGACAGGGGAATGGTGAGACCCAGTACTTC. This codes for CSARQGNGETQYF.

This clonotype was detected a few times. J is TRBJ1-5 and V is TRBV30; D remains unclear. V was pared by 2 bases and J by 4 bases, with 9 bases between. This CDR3 is built from 13 residues. Germline V gene lookup returns CDR1 GTSNPN and CDR2 SVGIG (reference sequence). CDR3 loop: CAWSQRRNQPQHF. The CDR3 nucleotides read TGTGCCTGGAGTCAGAGGAGAAATCAGCCCCAGCATTTT.

This chain connects TRBV27 to TRBJ2-7, with 10 bases identical to TRBD2. The germline CDR1 and CDR2 sequences are MNHEY and SMNVEV (reference sequence). There are 16 residues in the CDR3. Trimming at V came to 5 bases and at J to 7 bases, leaving 14 bases not matched to a gene. The DNA for the CDR3 is TGTGCCAGCAGTCCGATAGCGGGAGGTGCACAGAGGGAGCAGTACTTC. It encodes CASSPIAGGAQREQYF.

This clonotype showed up many times. The chain couples TRBV29-1 to TRBJ1-2, with TRBD1 identical over 8 bases. This CDR3 has 14 amino acids. J was trimmed by 8 bases and V by 1 base; bases with no gene match: 9. The V gene's germline CDR1 is SQVTM and CDR2 ANQGSEA. CDR3: CSVEGGQGAKGYTF. The CDR3 coding sequence is TGCAGCGTTGAAGGTGGGCAGGGGGCGAAGGGCTACACCTTC.

The chain employs TRBV7-9 and TRBJ2-1; D not resolved. Per the germline V gene, CDR1 is SEHNR and CDR2 is FQNEAQ (reference sequence). CDR3 length: 15 residues. Between the trimmed V and J ends, which lost 1 base and 5 bases, there was a span of 12 bases. The CDR3 is CASSLESWQNNEQFF. The CDR3 nucleotides read TGTGCCAGCAGCTTAGAGTCTTGGCAGAACAATGAGCAGTTCTTC.

The table lists this clonotype with a few counts. The rearrangement joins TRBV20-1 to TRBJ2-3; D is possibly TRBD2 (5 bases). This CDR3 is 13 amino acids long. The germline CDR1 and CDR2 sequences are DFQATT and SNEGSKA (reference sequence). Trimming cost V 5 bases and J 5 bases, with 14 bases left between them. The CDR3: CSADVALGDTQYF. The DNA of the CDR3 is TGCAGTGCTGACGTAGCGTTAGGAGATACGCAGTATTTT.

The chain is built from TRBV2 and TRBJ2-4, with D perhaps assigned TRBD1 or TRBD2 (5 bases each). Trimming shortened V by 8 bases and J by 1 base, and 18 bases separated the two germline ends. The germline CDR1 and CDR2 sequences are SNHLY and FYNNEI. The CDR3 extends over 16 amino acids. CDR3 in amino acids: CASGSGDGRAKNIQYF. The CDR3 DNA reads as TGTGCCAGCGGGTCTGGGGACGGTCGGGCCAAAAACATTCAGTACTTC.

The V gene is TRBV15, the J gene TRBJ2-1; D ambiguous. Germline V gene sequence: CDR1 LNHNV, CDR2 YYDKDF (reference sequence). The CDR3 totals 12 residues. Trimming removed 0 bases from V and 9 bases from J, with 6 bases in between. CDR3 sequence: CATSREVGEQFF. As DNA, the CDR3 is TGTGCCACCAGCAGAGAGGTCGGTGAGCAGTTCTTC.

This clonotype was observed a handful of times. The CDR3 reads CSARTGISYEQYF. CDR3 bases: TGCAGTGCTAGGACAGGAATCTCCTACGAGCAGTACTTC. The rearrangement joins TRBV20-1 to TRBJ2-7; a weak D match, TRBD1 (6 bases). The germline gives CDR1 DFQATT, CDR2 SNEGSKA (reference sequence). There are 13 residues in the CDR3. V was clipped by 3 bases and J by 0 bases, with 9 bases between them.

For the CDR3, the DNA is TGCGCCAGCAGAGCGGGGCACGGCTACAATGAGCAGTTCTTC. Translation: CASRAGHGYNEQFF. V and J are TRBV5-1 and TRBJ2-1; 7 nucleotides match TRBD2. J gave up 3 bases and V 5 bases, and 5 bases lay outside the gene matches. Germline values: CDR1 SGHRS, CDR2 YFSETQ. The CDR3 totals 14 residues.

This clonotype was found a few times. The gene calls are TRBV4-3 and TRBJ1-1, with D uncertain. The CDR3 extends over 15 amino acids. CDR1 is LGHNA, CDR2 YSLEER, per germline. The V end lost 0 bases, the J end lost 0 bases, and 8 bases lay between the germline ends. The CDR3 region is CASSQDAGMNTEAFF. The CDR3 DNA sequence: TGCGCCAGCAGCCAAGATGCGGGAATGAACACTGAAGCTTTCTTT.

In this sample, this clonotype turned up many times. The rearrangement uses TRBV4-2 and TRBJ2-1; 10 bases fit TRBD2. In germline, CDR1 is LGHNA, CDR2 YNFKEQ. The trim removed 4 bases at V and 5 bases at J, leaving 2 bases unmatched. The CDR3 totals 14 residues. This chain's CDR3 is CASSLGLADNEQFF. DNA for the CDR3: TGTGCCAGCAGCCTCGGACTAGCGGACAATGAGCAGTTCTTC.

The table lists this clonotype with a few counts. The V gene is TRBV12-3 or TRBV12-4, the J gene TRBJ2-5; the match to TRBD1 covers 11 bases. This CDR3 comprises 17 residues. Trimming cost V 2 bases and J 5 bases; bases outside gene matches: 10. CDR3 protein: CASSLTRPGQGEETQYF. CDR3 DNA: TGTGCCAGCAGTTTAACACGCCCGGGACAGGGGGAGGAGACCCAGTACTTC.

Only a few counts were recorded for this clonotype. J is TRBJ2-3 and V is TRBV20-1, with D possibly being TRBD1 (6 bases). The CDR3 is made up of 13 amino acids. With 4 bases removed from V and 4 bases from J, the gap between germline ends came to 12 bases. Germline V gene lookup returns CDR1 DFQATT and CDR2 SNEGSKA (reference sequence). The CDR3 nucleotides are TGCAGTGCTATCATGAAGGGGGCAGATACGCAGTATTTT. This codes for CSAIMKGADTQYF.

This clonotype has just a few counts. The chain employs TRBV28 and TRBJ2-6; 9 nucleotides match TRBD1. CDR1 is MDHEN, CDR2 SYDVKM, per germline. V lost 4 bases to trimming and J lost 2 bases; unmatched junction nucleotides: 12. The length of the CDR3 is 19 residues. CDR3 sequence: CASSSIGQGSLAGANVLTF. In DNA, the CDR3 is TGTGCCAGCAGTTCCATCGGACAGGGGAGTTTGGCTGGGGCCAACGTCCTGACTTTC. The variable domain in full, with the rest retrieved from reference TRBV28 and TRBJ2-6, is DVKVTQSSRYLVKRTGEKVFLECVQDMDHENMFWYRQDPGLGLRLIYFSYDVKMKEKGDIPEGYSVSREKKERFSLILESASTNQTSMYLCASSSIGQGSLAGANVLTFGAGSRLTVL.

This clonotype was recorded a few times. This sequence joins TRBV20-1 and TRBJ2-1, with D unclear. V dropped 6 bases and J dropped 0 bases, with 9 bases sitting between them. Per germline, CDR1 DFQATT and CDR2 SNEGSKA (reference sequence). This CDR3 comprises 13 residues. CDR3 in DNA: TGCAGTGCCCCAGAGAGCTCCTACAATGAGCAGTTCTTC. It translates to CSAPESSYNEQFF.

The chain employs TRBV5-5 and TRBJ2-1; unclear D gene. The V and J ends lost 0 bases and 2 bases respectively, with 9 bases between them. Germline-derived CDR1 and CDR2 are SGHKS and YYEKEE (reference sequence). The CDR3 extends over 15 amino acids. For the CDR3, the DNA is TGTGCCAGCAGCTTGGTTGCCCCGGCCTACAATGAGCAGTTCTTC. Amino acid sequence: CASSLVAPAYNEQFF.

As concerns this clonotype: With a much larger clone just one base away, this may be a read error. The chain is built from TRBV20-1 and TRBJ2-2; D unclear. Germline CDR1 DFQATT, CDR2 SNEGSKA (reference sequence). The length of the CDR3 is 13 residues. V was cut by 1 base and J by 6 bases, with 9 bases left in between. CDR3 nucleotide sequence: TGCAGTGCTAGAGGTCACTATTCCGGGGAGCTGTTTTTT. It specifies CSARGHYSGELFF.

This clonotype was observed a few times. The chain recombines TRBV29-1 with TRBJ2-5; D remains unclear. The germline V gene has CDR1 SQVTM and CDR2 ANQGSEA. The CDR3 runs to 12 residues. DNA of the CDR3: TGCAGTGCAAACAGAGGAAAAGAGACCCAGTACTTC. As protein: CSANRGKETQYF.

The rearrangement links TRBV12-3 or TRBV12-4 to TRBJ1-6, with D maybe TRBD1 (5 bases). V was cut by 5 bases and J by 7 bases, with 18 bases left in between. The length of the CDR3 is 16 residues. CDR3 nucleotide sequence: TGTGCCAGCAGTGTTGGGGGTTTCGTCTTGAATTCACCCCTCCACTTT. Its translation: CASSVGGFVLNSPLHF.

The J gene is TRBJ1-3, the V gene TRBV11-2, with 7 nucleotides matching TRBD1. Trimming at V came to 5 bases and at J to 7 bases, leaving 5 bases not matched to a gene. The V gene's germline CDR1 is SGHAT and CDR2 FQNNGV. The CDR3 length is 13 residues. The CDR3 region has the DNA TGTGCCAGCAGCCCCGACAGGGTGAACACCATATATTTT. Translating gives CASSPDRVNTIYF.

In this sample, this clonotype turned up a few times. The chain carries TRBV19 and TRBJ2-7; 7 nucleotides match TRBD2. CDR1 and CDR2 from the germline V gene are LNHDA and SQIVND (reference sequence). The junction had 7 bases not matched to a gene; V was cut back by 5 bases and J by 3 bases. The CDR3 extends over 14 amino acids. The CDR3 here is CASSPGRGNYEQYF. The CDR3 DNA reads TGTGCCAGTAGTCCAGGGAGGGGAAACTACGAGCAGTACTTC.

The chain is built from TRBV25-1 and TRBJ2-4; 7 bases match TRBD1. Germline-derived CDR1 and CDR2 are MGHDK and SYGVNS. J lost 6 bases, V lost 3 bases, and 5 bases had no gene match. CDR3 length: 14 amino acids. The CDR3 DNA follows: TGTGCCAGCAGTGAGTCGGGACAGTTAAACATTCAGTACTTC. This translates into CASSESGQLNIQYF.

This chain connects TRBV4-3 to TRBJ2-3; D possibly uses TRBD1 or TRBD2 (5 bases each). Germline CDR1 and CDR2: LGHNA and YSLEER. This CDR3 has 14 residues. Trimming left V 0 bases short and J 6 bases short, with 10 bases between. CDR3 amino acids: CASSQEWGRDTQYF. The CDR3 nucleotides read TGCGCCAGCAGCCAAGAATGGGGACGGGATACGCAGTATTTT.

A few counts support this clonotype. The genes are TRBV20-1 and TRBJ2-1, with 8 bases identical to TRBD1. The CDR3 covers 16 residues. Trimming took 0 bases from V and 3 from J; bases not matched to a gene: 7. CDR1 DFQATT and CDR2 SNEGSKA come from the germline V gene (reference sequence). DNA for the CDR3: TGCAGTGCTAGAGAGTTACCGGGACAGGACTACAATGAGCAGTTCTTC. Encoded protein: CSARELPGQDYNEQFF.

The chain combines TRBV6-5 with TRBJ1-2; TRBD1 aligns across 8 bases. With V trimmed by 4 bases and J by 8 bases, 9 bases remained unmatched. The germline V gene has CDR1 MNHEY and CDR2 SVGAGI. The CDR3 is 14 amino acids. CDR3 sequence (DNA): TGTGCCAGCAGTTGGGACAGGCCCCTTGGAGGCTACACCTTC. It is translated as CASSWDRPLGGYTF.

The chain combines TRBV28 with TRBJ2-7; 8 bases map to TRBD1. This CDR3 comprises 14 residues. Germline loops: CDR1 MDHEN, CDR2 SYDVKM. The V gene end was trimmed by 4 bases and the J gene end by 6 bases; junction bases not matched to a gene: 8. The CDR3 sequence: CASSSQGGKPEQYF. The CDR3 coding sequence is TGTGCCAGCAGTTCACAGGGGGGAAAGCCCGAGCAGTACTTC.

This clonotype was seen at least ten times. The chain employs TRBV28 and TRBJ2-2, with 12 bases matching TRBD2. Germline CDR1 and CDR2: MDHEN and SYDVKM. CDR3 size: 18 residues. J was trimmed by 0 bases and V by 5 bases; bases with no gene match: 7. Here the CDR3 reads CASSPGLAGRSNTGELFF. CDR3 in DNA: TGTGCCAGCAGTCCAGGACTAGCGGGAAGATCGAACACCGGGGAGCTGTTTTTT.

This clonotype has a handful of counts. V is TRBV18 and J is TRBJ2-1; 14 nucleotides match TRBD2. CDR3 length: 16 amino acids. Germline trimming cut 3 bases from V and 9 bases from J; bases unmatched to any gene: 7. In germline, CDR1 is KGHSH, CDR2 LQKENI. The CDR3 DNA follows: TGTGCCAGCTCACCGCCGACTAGCGGGAGGGCCGGTGAGCAGTTCTTC. It is translated as CASSPPTSGRAGEQFF. Combining the CDR3 with reference TRBV18 and TRBJ2-1 gives the whole variable domain NAGVMQNPRHLVRRRGQEARLRCSPMKGHSHVYWYRQLPEEGLKFMVYLQKENIIDESGMPKERFSAEFPKEGPSILRIQQVVRGDSAAYFCASSPPTSGRAGEQFFGPGTRLTVL.

This clonotype was detected a few times. The chain recombines TRBV10-1 with TRBJ2-1; 10 bases line up with TRBD2. The V segment lost 1 base and the J segment 4 bases; nucleotides outside the gene matches: 10. Germline loops: CDR1 WNHNN, CDR2 SYGVQD (reference sequence). The CDR3 spans 18 residues. The CDR3 bases are TGCGCCAGCAGTGAGTGTGAGCGGGGGGGCCGTTATTACAATGAGCAGTTCTTC. Encoded protein: CASSECERGGRYYNEQFF.